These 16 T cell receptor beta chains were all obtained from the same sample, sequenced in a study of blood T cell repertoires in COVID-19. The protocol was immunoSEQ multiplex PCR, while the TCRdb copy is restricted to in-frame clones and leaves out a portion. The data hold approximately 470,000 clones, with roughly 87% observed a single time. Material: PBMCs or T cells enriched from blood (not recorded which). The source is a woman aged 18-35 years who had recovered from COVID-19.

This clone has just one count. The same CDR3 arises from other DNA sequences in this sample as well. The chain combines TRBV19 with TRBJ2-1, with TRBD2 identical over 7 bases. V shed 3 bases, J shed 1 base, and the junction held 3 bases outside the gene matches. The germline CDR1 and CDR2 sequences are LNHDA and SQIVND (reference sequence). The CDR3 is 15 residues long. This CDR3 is CASSIGGGSYNEQFF. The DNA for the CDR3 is TGTGCCAGTAGTATCGGCGGGGGATCCTACAATGAGCAGTTCTTC. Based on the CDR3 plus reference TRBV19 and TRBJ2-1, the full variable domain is DGGITQSPKYLFRKEGQNVTLSCEQNLNHDAMYWYRQDPGQGLRLIYYSQIVNDFQKGDIAEGYSVSREKKESFPLTVTSAQKNPTAFYLCASSIGGGSYNEQFFGPGTRLTVL.

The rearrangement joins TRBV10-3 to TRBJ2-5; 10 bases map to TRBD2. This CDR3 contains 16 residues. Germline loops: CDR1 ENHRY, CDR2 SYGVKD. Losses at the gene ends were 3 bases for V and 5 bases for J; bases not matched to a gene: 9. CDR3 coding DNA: TGTGCCATCAGTGATCGGGGTAGCGGGGGGCAGGAGACCCAGTACTTC. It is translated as CAISDRGSGGQETQYF.

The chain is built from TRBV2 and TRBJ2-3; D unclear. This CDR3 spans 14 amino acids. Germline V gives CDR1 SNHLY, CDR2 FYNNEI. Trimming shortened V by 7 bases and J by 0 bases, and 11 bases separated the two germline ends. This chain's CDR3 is CASNGAVSTDTQYF. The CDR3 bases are TGTGCCAGCAATGGCGCGGTGAGCACAGATACGCAGTATTTT.

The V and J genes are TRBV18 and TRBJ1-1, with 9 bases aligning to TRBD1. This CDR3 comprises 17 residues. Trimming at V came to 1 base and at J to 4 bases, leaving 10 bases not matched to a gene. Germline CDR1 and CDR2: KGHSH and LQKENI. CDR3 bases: TGTGCCAGCTCACCACTCGACAGGGGGGCGTTGGGCACTGAAGCTTTCTTT. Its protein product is CASSPLDRGALGTEAFF.

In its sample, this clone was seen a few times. In DNA form, the CDR3 reads TGTGCCAGCAGACAGGGAGCCAAACACTACGAGCAGTACTTC. It yields the protein CASRQGAKHYEQYF. This chain uses TRBV28 with TRBJ2-7; maybe TRBD1 (6 bases). CDR1 MDHEN and CDR2 SYDVKM come from the germline V gene. V lost 6 bases and J 3 bases, leaving 15 bases between the germline ends. This CDR3 is 14 amino acids long.

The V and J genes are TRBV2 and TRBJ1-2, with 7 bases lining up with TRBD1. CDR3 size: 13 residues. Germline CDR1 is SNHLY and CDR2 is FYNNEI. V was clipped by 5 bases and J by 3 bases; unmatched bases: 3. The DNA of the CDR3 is TGTGCCAGCAGTAGGGACAGCGACTATGGCTACACCTTC. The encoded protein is CASSRDSDYGYTF.

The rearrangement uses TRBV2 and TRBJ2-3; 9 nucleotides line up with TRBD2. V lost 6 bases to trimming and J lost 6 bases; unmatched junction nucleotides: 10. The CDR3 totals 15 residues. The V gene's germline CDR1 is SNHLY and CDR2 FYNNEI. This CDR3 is CASSGQSGGMDTQYF. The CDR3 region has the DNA TGTGCCAGCAGCGGACAGAGCGGGGGGATGGATACGCAGTATTTT. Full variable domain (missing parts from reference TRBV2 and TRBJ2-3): EPEVTQTPSHQVTQMGQEVILRCVPISNHLYFYWYRQILGQKVEFLVSFYNNEISEKSEIFDDQFSVERPDGSNFTLKIRSTKLEDSAMYFCASSGQSGGMDTQYFGPGTRLTVL.

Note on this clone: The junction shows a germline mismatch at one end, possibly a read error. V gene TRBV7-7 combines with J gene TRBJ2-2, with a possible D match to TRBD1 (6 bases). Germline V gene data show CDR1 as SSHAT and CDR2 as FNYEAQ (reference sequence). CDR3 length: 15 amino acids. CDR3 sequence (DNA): TGTGCTAGCAGCCTGATGACAGGCAACACCGGGGAGCTGTTTTTT. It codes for CASSLMTGNTGELFF.

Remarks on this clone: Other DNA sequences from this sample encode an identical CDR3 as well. CDR3 amino acids: CASSLGRNYGYTF. CDR3 nucleotides: TGTGCCAGCAGCTTAGGTCGGAACTATGGCTACACCTTC. This sequence joins TRBV7-2 and TRBJ1-2; no firm D call. V lost 1 base and J 2 bases, leaving 5 bases between the germline ends. Germline assignment: CDR1 SGHTA and CDR2 FQGNSA. The CDR3 has 13 residues.

CDR3 protein: CASSYPWGEPLNEQFF. CDR3 bases: TGTGCCAGCAGTTACCCCTGGGGGGAGCCCCTTAATGAGCAGTTCTTC. The chain uses TRBV6-2 or TRBV6-3 and TRBJ2-1, with a tentative D call TRBD2 (6 bases). CDR1 MNHEY and CDR2 SVGEGT come from the germline V gene. The CDR3 is 16 amino acids. V was shortened by 2 bases and J by 7 bases, with 18 bases between the two germline ends.

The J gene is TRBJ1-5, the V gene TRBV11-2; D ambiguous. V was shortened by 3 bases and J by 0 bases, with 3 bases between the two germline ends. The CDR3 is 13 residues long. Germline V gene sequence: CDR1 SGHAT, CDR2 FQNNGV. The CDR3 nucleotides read TGTGCCAGCAGCTTGAGTAGCAATCAGCCCCAGCATTTT. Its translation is CASSLSSNQPQHF.

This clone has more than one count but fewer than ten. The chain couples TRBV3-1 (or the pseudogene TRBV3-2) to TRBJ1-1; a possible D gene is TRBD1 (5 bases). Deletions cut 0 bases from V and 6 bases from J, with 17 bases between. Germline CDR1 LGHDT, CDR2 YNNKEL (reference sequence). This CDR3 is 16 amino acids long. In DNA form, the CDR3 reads TGTGCCAGCAGCCAAGAATATGGCAGGGAGGTTCCTGAAGCTTTCTTT. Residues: CASSQEYGREVPEAFF.

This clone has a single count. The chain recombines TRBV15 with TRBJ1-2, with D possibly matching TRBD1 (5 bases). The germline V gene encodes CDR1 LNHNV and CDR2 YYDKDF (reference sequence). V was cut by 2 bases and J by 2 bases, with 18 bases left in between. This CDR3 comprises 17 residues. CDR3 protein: CATSRPPLRTSNYGYTF. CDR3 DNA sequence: TGTGCCACCAGCAGACCTCCTCTTAGGACAAGCAACTATGGCTACACCTTC.

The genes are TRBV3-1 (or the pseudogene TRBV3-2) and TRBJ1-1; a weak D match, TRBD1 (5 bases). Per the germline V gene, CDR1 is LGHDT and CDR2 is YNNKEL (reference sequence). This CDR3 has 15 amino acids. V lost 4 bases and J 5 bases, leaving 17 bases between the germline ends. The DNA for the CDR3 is TGTGCCAGCAGCCGCTTAAGGGGAGGAGGGACTGAAGCTTTCTTT. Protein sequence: CASSRLRGGGTEAFF.

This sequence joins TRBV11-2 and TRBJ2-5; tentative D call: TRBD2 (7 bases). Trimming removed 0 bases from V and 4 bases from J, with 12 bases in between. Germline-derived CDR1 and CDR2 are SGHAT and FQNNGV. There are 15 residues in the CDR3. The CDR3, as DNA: TGTGCCAGCAGCTTAGATCGGCGGGGGCTAGAGACCCAGTACTTC. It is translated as CASSLDRRGLETQYF.

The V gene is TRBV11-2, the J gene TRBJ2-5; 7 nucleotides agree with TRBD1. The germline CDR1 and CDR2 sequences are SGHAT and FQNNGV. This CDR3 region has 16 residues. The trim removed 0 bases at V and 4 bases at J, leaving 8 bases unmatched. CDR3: CASSLEFETGSETQYF. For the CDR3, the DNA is TGTGCCAGCAGCTTAGAATTTGAGACAGGGTCAGAGACCCAGTACTTC.